A selection of T cell receptor beta chains follows, all from one sample in a study of T cell changes during pregnancy in multiple sclerosis. Assay: immunoSEQ multiplex PCR; the TCRdb copy retains only in-frame clones and omits some. The sample lists some 80,000 clones, 92% occurring once. The sample in question was peripheral blood, obtained before pregnancy. These receptors were collected from a female donor with multiple sclerosis, enrolled in a pregnancy study. Both conserved end residues are part of each CDR3. Fields, in order: clone size, D gene, V gene, CDR3 length, J gene, CDR3 protein, CDR3 DNA. The D gene is left open where the match is weak. Size is omitted from some rows. Given values are once, few, many or a class for expanded clones.

clone_size: -
d_call: TRBD1
v_call: TRBV6-5
cdr3_length: 15
j_call: TRBJ1-5
cdr3_aa: CASSYGQGAAQPQHF
cdr3_nt: TGTGCCAGCAGTTACGGCCAGGGGGCGGCTCAGCCCCAGCATTTT

clone_size: -
d_call: TRBD1
v_call: TRBV6-1
cdr3_length: 13
j_call: TRBJ2-3
cdr3_aa: CASRPTGLNTQYF
cdr3_nt: TGTGCCAGCAGACCGACAGGGCTGAATACGCAGTATTTT

clone_size: -
d_call: TRBD1
v_call: TRBV2
cdr3_length: 14
j_call: TRBJ1-4
cdr3_aa: CASLETGFDEKLFF
cdr3_nt: TGTGCCAGCTTGGAGACAGGGTTTGATGAAAAACTGTTTTTT

clone_size: -
d_call: -
v_call: TRBV9
cdr3_length: 16
j_call: TRBJ1-6
cdr3_aa: CASSVGVGGRDSPLHF
cdr3_nt: TGTGCCAGCAGCGTAGGGGTGGGAGGCAGGGACTCACCCCTCCACTTT

clone_size: -
d_call: -
v_call: TRBV6-1
cdr3_length: 15
j_call: TRBJ2-3
cdr3_aa: CASSETSGIPDTQYF
cdr3_nt: TGTGCCAGCAGTGAAACTAGTGGAATTCCAGATACGCAGTATTTT

clone_size: -
d_call: TRBD1
v_call: TRBV5-1
cdr3_length: 13
j_call: TRBJ1-6
cdr3_aa: CASRGTGSSPLHF
cdr3_nt: TGCGCCAGCAGGGGGACAGGGAGTTCACCCCTCCACTTT

clone_size: -
d_call: -
v_call: TRBV27
cdr3_length: 15
j_call: TRBJ1-5
cdr3_aa: CASSADTYSNQPQHF
cdr3_nt: TGTGCCAGCAGTGCGGACACTTATAGCAATCAGCCCCAGCATTTT

clone_size: -
d_call: -
v_call: TRBV20-1
cdr3_length: 11
j_call: TRBJ2-5
cdr3_aa: CSAVGEETQYF
cdr3_nt: TGCAGTGCCGTAGGGGAAGAGACCCAGTACTTC

clone_size: -
d_call: TRBD1
v_call: TRBV19
cdr3_length: 14
j_call: TRBJ2-7
cdr3_aa: CASSIAGGEYEQYF
cdr3_nt: TGTGCCAGTAGTATAGCAGGGGGCGAGTACGAGCAGTACTTC

clone_size: once
d_call: TRBD1
v_call: TRBV6-1
cdr3_length: 15
j_call: TRBJ1-1
cdr3_aa: CASSEVRGQNTEAFF
cdr3_nt: TGTGCCAGCAGTGAAGTGAGGGGGCAGAACACTGAAGCTTTCTTT

clone_size: -
d_call: TRBD1
v_call: TRBV4-2
cdr3_length: 17
j_call: TRBJ2-7
cdr3_aa: CASSPSTGTAYSYEQYF
cdr3_nt: TGTGCCAGCAGTCCTTCTACCGGGACAGCCTACTCCTACGAGCAGTACTTC

clone_size: -
d_call: -
v_call: TRBV6-1
cdr3_length: 13
j_call: TRBJ2-5
cdr3_aa: CASSEFVAGGQYF
cdr3_nt: TGTGCCAGCAGTGAATTTGTCGCCGGGGGCCAGTACTTC

clone_size: -
d_call: -
v_call: TRBV7-3
cdr3_length: 15
j_call: TRBJ2-2
cdr3_aa: CASSRWGVVTGELFF
cdr3_nt: TGTGCCAGCAGCCGGTGGGGGGTAGTAACCGGGGAGCTGTTTTTT

clone_size: -
d_call: -
v_call: TRBV7-9
cdr3_length: 15
j_call: TRBJ1-5
cdr3_aa: CASSLDRYSNQPQHF
cdr3_nt: TGTGCCAGCAGCTTAGACAGGTATAGCAATCAGCCCCAGCATTTT

clone_size: -
d_call: TRBD2
v_call: TRBV7-7
cdr3_length: 15
j_call: TRBJ2-1
cdr3_aa: CASSLSGGAGNEQFF
cdr3_nt: TGTGCTAGCAGTCTTAGCGGGGGGGCCGGGAATGAGCAGTTCTTC

clone_size: -
d_call: -
v_call: TRBV6-6
cdr3_length: 13
j_call: TRBJ1-2
cdr3_aa: CASSSPGDPGYTF
cdr3_nt: TGTGCCAGCAGTTCGCCAGGGGATCCGGGCTACACCTTC

clone_size: -
d_call: TRBD1
v_call: TRBV2
cdr3_length: 15
j_call: TRBJ1-3
cdr3_aa: CASSEDRGLGNTIYF
cdr3_nt: TGTGCCAGCAGTGAAGACAGGGGGCTCGGAAACACCATATATTTT

clone_size: -
d_call: -
v_call: TRBV7-6
cdr3_length: 12
j_call: TRBJ2-7
cdr3_aa: CASSPLSYEQYF
cdr3_nt: TGTGCCAGCAGCCCTCTCTCCTACGAGCAGTACTTC